The next 30 T cell receptor beta chains were all read from a single sample in a study of siplizumab effects on memory and regulatory T cells. Sequencing was performed with immunoSEQ multiplex PCR; in TCRdb, only in-frame clones are kept and a portion is missing. The sample gives approximately 97,000 clones, about 93% of which show up once; about 1.1% is in the top ten. Sequences were obtained from CD4+ T cells sorted from blood. The receptors originated from a human donor in good health.

The rearrangement joins TRBV27 to TRBJ2-5; 7 bases match TRBD2. The germline gives CDR1 MNHEY, CDR2 SMNVEV (reference sequence). Trimming took 4 bases from V and 2 from J; bases not matched to a gene: 7. The CDR3 has 15 amino acids. The CDR3: CASSSQRGRQETQYF. DNA for the CDR3: TGTGCCAGCAGTTCCCAGCGGGGACGGCAAGAGACCCAGTACTTC.

V is TRBV5-6 and J is TRBJ1-3; D remains unclear. Germline assignment: CDR1 SGHDT and CDR2 YYEEEE. The CDR3 totals 11 residues. V was clipped by 0 bases and J by 8 bases, with 3 bases between them. The CDR3 region is CASSLAHTIYF. The CDR3 DNA reads as TGTGCCAGCAGCTTGGCGCACACCATATATTTT.

About this clone: At the DNA level, this CDR3 is encoded by other sequences in the same sample as well. V usage is TRBV4-1 and J usage is TRBJ2-2; D is perhaps TRBD1 or TRBD2 (5 bases each). This CDR3 has 14 amino acids. V was pared by 4 bases and J by 9 bases, with 15 bases between. CDR1 and CDR2 from the germline V gene are MGHRA and YSYEKL. CDR3 in DNA: TGCGCCAGCAGCCGCCCTCCCCGGGACCGGGAGCTGTTTTTT. Its translation: CASSRPPRDRELFF.

A single count supports this clone. The chain employs TRBV6-5 and TRBJ2-7; D possibly corresponds to TRBD2 (5 bases). The germline gives CDR1 MNHEY, CDR2 SVGAGI. The CDR3 is made up of 15 amino acids. Trimming stripped 5 bases from V and 2 bases from J, with 16 bases between. CDR3 region: CASSTLRTATYEQYF. The CDR3 nucleotides read TGTGCCAGCAGTACTCTCCGGACTGCAACCTACGAGCAGTACTTC.

The chain carries TRBV19 and TRBJ2-5; D is possibly TRBD1 (5 bases). CDR1 and CDR2 (germline): LNHDA, SQIVND (reference sequence). CDR3 length: 14 amino acids. V lost 3 bases, J lost 4 bases, and 12 bases lay in between. The CDR3: CASSIPGKTETQYF. The CDR3 DNA sequence: TGTGCCAGTAGTATCCCAGGGAAAACAGAGACCCAGTACTTC.

The rearrangement joins TRBV5-1 to TRBJ1-2, with no clear D. Per germline, CDR1 SGHRS and CDR2 YFSETQ. This CDR3 comprises 12 residues. The V gene lost 1 base and the J gene lost 3 bases, with 4 bases spanning the gap. The CDR3, as DNA: TGCGCCAGCAGCTTGTATGACTATGGCTACACCTTC. This encodes CASSLYDYGYTF. The full variable domain, in which reference TRBV5-1 and TRBJ1-2 provide the parts outside the CDR3, is KAGVTQTPRYLIKTRGQQVTLSCSPISGHRSVSWYQQTPGQGLQFLFEYFSETQRNKGNFPGRFSGRQFSNSRSEMNVSTLELGDSALYLCASSLYDYGYTFGSGTRLTVV.

V and J are TRBV7-2 and TRBJ1-1, with D possibly TRBD1 on 5 matching bases. Trimming left V 2 bases short and J 7 bases short, with 14 bases between. The CDR3 sequence is 14 residues long. CDR1 is SGHTA, CDR2 FQGNSA, per germline. DNA of the CDR3: TGTGCCAGCAGCTTATCCCCACTCGGGGGTGAAGCTTTCTTT. Its translation: CASSLSPLGGEAFF.

V and J are TRBV18 and TRBJ2-2; D call uncertain. Between the trimmed V and J ends, which lost 6 bases and 0 bases, there was a span of 20 bases. The CDR3 loop spans 18 amino acids. CDR1 KGHSH and CDR2 LQKENI come from the germline V gene. The CDR3 coding sequence is TGTGCCAGCTCCGTCACCAGGCCAGAACGCGCGAACACCGGGGAGCTGTTTTTT. This encodes CASSVTRPERANTGELFF.

This clone was detected only a few times. The chain has TRBV2 and TRBJ1-1; D not certain. Germline CDR1 is SNHLY and CDR2 is FYNNEI. V was clipped by 7 bases and J by 5 bases, with 8 bases between them. This CDR3 is built from 11 residues. The CDR3: CASKFGTEAFF. The CDR3, as DNA: TGTGCCAGCAAGTTTGGTACTGAAGCTTTCTTT. The full variable domain, rest sourced from reference TRBV2 and TRBJ1-1, is EPEVTQTPSHQVTQMGQEVILRCVPISNHLYFYWYRQILGQKVEFLVSFYNNEISEKSEIFDDQFSVERPDGSNFTLKIRSTKLEDSAMYFCASKFGTEAFFGQGTRLTVV.

Turning to this clone: The junction and the germline gene differ at one end; a read error may be behind it. V is TRBV7-9 and J is TRBJ1-1; D is ambiguous. This CDR3 region has 15 residues. Germline-derived CDR1 and CDR2 are SEHNR and FQNEAQ (reference sequence). For the CDR3, the DNA is TGTGCCAGCACCTTATCCGGGAACATGAACACTGAAGCTTTCTTT. Translated, it gives CASTLSGNMNTEAFF.

This clone appeared once. This chain uses TRBV5-1 with TRBJ2-5; no definite D call. The CDR3 covers 12 residues. Germline loops: CDR1 SGHRS, CDR2 YFSETQ. The V and J ends lost 7 bases and 4 bases respectively, with 11 bases between them. Written as DNA, the CDR3 is TGCGCCAGCGACTTACCAGGAGAGACCCAGTACTTC. Its translation: CASDLPGETQYF.

This clone was found once. The gene calls are TRBV28 and TRBJ1-6; D gene uncertain. The CDR3 runs to 14 residues. Trimming shortened V by 8 bases and J by 8 bases, and 16 bases separated the two germline ends. The V gene's germline CDR1 is MDHEN and CDR2 SYDVKM. Here the CDR3 reads CASRLGRSYSPLHF. CDR3 nucleotide sequence: TGTGCCAGCCGACTAGGACGGTCCTATTCACCCCTCCACTTT.

The chain couples TRBV5-4 to TRBJ2-7, with D possibly matching TRBD2 (6 bases). The CDR3 totals 14 residues. Deletions cut 4 bases from V and 6 bases from J, with 17 bases between. Looked up from germline, CDR1 is SGHNT and CDR2 is YYREEE (reference sequence). The CDR3 reads CASSRDGRHGEQYF. The CDR3 DNA reads TGTGCCAGCAGCAGGGATGGGAGGCACGGCGAGCAGTACTTC.

V is TRBV23-1 and J is TRBJ1-4; 8 bases are a match to TRBD1. TRBV23-1 is an ORF, with its function uncertain. This CDR3 has 15 amino acids. V lost 3 bases to trimming and J lost 6 bases; unmatched junction nucleotides: 6. For the CDR3, the DNA is TGCGCCAGCAGTCATCGACAGGGGAAAGATGAAAAACTGTTTTTT. Protein sequence: CASSHRQGKDEKLFF.

V usage is TRBV5-1 and J usage is TRBJ2-6, with D unresolved. Per germline, CDR1 SGHRS and CDR2 YFSETQ. This CDR3 comprises 15 residues. V lost 5 bases, J lost 3 bases, and 12 bases lay in between. The CDR3 DNA is TGCGCCAGCAGAGCAGGAGCTCGTGGGGCCAACGTCCTGACTTTC. As protein: CASRAGARGANVLTF.

This chain connects TRBV28 to TRBJ2-7; D is possibly TRBD1 or TRBD2 (5 bases each). The germline V gene has CDR1 MDHEN and CDR2 SYDVKM. The CDR3 runs to 12 residues. With 7 bases removed from V and 4 bases from J, the gap between germline ends came to 11 bases. The chain's CDR3 is CASNRSGYEQYF. The CDR3 nucleotides are TGTGCCAGCAACAGGTCGGGGTACGAGCAGTACTTC.

The J gene is TRBJ1-1, the V gene TRBV18; D is uncertain. Germline V gene sequence: CDR1 KGHSH, CDR2 LQKENI. This CDR3 comprises 16 residues. V was trimmed by 6 bases and J by 0 bases, leaving 17 bases between them. In DNA, the CDR3 is TGTGCCAGCTCCCCTGTCCGAGGGCCCATGAACACTGAAGCTTTCTTT. Translating it yields CASSPVRGPMNTEAFF.

In this sample, this clone turned up a few times. CDR3 DNA: TGTGCCTGGAGACGGGACAGGTCCGGGGGGACCCAGTACTTC. This encodes CAWRRDRSGGTQYF. The V gene is TRBV30, the J gene TRBJ2-5, with 8 bases lining up with TRBD1. V lost 3 bases to trimming and J lost 7 bases; unmatched junction nucleotides: 10. CDR3 length equals 14 residues. CDR1 is GTSNPN and CDR2 is SVGIG in the germline V gene (reference sequence).

This clone was seen many times. This chain uses TRBV5-4 with TRBJ1-2, with 10 positions matching TRBD1. Germline CDR1 SGHNT, CDR2 YYREEE (reference sequence). V gave up 5 bases and J gave up 1 base; unmatched junction bases: 11. CDR3 size: 17 residues. The CDR3 here is CASRNGVRDRGNYGYTF. The CDR3 coding sequence is TGTGCCAGCAGAAACGGAGTCCGGGACAGGGGTAACTATGGCTACACCTTC.

Remarks on this clone: In the same sample, other DNA sequences code for this CDR3. The chain has TRBV28 and TRBJ1-5; D not resolved. V dropped 6 bases and J dropped 2 bases, with 14 bases sitting between them. This CDR3 region has 15 residues. Germline-derived CDR1 and CDR2 are MDHEN and SYDVKM. The CDR3 sequence is CASSLAGRGNQPQHF. In DNA form, the CDR3 reads TGTGCCAGCAGCCTAGCCGGGAGAGGCAATCAGCCCCAGCATTTT.

V gene TRBV21-1 combines with J gene TRBJ2-2; the table's D call TRBD2 went unverified against the DNA. TRBV21-1 is classified as a pseudogene. The CDR3 totals 19 residues. The CDR3 DNA reads TGTGCCAGCAGAAAAGGGGTTGTGATAGCGGGAGGGCCGGTAAGGGAGCTGTTTTTT. The encoded protein is CASRKGVVIAGGPVRELFF.

The chain is built from TRBV29-1 and TRBJ2-3; 7 bases align to TRBD1. V lost 6 bases, J lost 2 bases, and 8 bases stayed unmatched. The CDR3 extends over 14 amino acids. Germline values: CDR1 SQVTM, CDR2 ANQGSEA. The CDR3 sequence: CSVPLTGTTDTQYF. DNA of the CDR3: TGCAGCGTACCCCTGACAGGGACCACAGATACGCAGTATTTT.

The J gene is TRBJ2-1, the V gene TRBV11-2; D is unclear. Per germline, CDR1 SGHAT and CDR2 FQNNGV. This CDR3 is 16 amino acids long. V gave up 0 bases and J gave up 8 bases, with 17 bases separating them. The CDR3: CASSLDSWTESDEQFF. CDR3 DNA sequence: TGTGCCAGCAGCTTAGACTCCTGGACCGAATCGGATGAGCAGTTCTTC.

This clone was observed once. This chain links TRBV19 with TRBJ1-1; the match to TRBD1 covers 10 bases. There are 14 residues in the CDR3. Trimming at V came to 4 bases and at J to 4 bases, leaving 3 bases not matched to a gene. Germline values: CDR1 LNHDA, CDR2 SQIVND (reference sequence). The CDR3 spells CASSTTGGVTEAFF. As DNA, the CDR3 is TGTGCCAGTAGTACGACAGGGGGCGTCACTGAAGCTTTCTTT.

The chain recombines TRBV6-5 with TRBJ1-5; D may be TRBD1 (5 bases). The length of the CDR3 is 13 residues. V gave up 2 bases and J gave up 6 bases, with 8 bases separating them. The germline gives CDR1 MNHEY, CDR2 SVGAGI. In nucleotides, the CDR3 is TGTGCCAGCAGTTACCAGGGAAGTCAGCCCCAGCATTTT. Amino acid sequence: CASSYQGSQPQHF.

The genes are TRBV5-8 and TRBJ2-7; D might be TRBD1 or TRBD2, each matching 5 bases. V was pared by 5 bases and J by 2 bases, with 14 bases between. Germline CDR1 reads SGHTS; CDR2 reads YDEGEE. The CDR3 has 14 residues. The DNA of the CDR3 is TGTGCCAGCAGGCAACGGGGCAGCACCTACGAGCAGTACTTC. Amino acids: CASRQRGSTYEQYF.

The J gene is TRBJ2-7, the V gene TRBV18; D not resolved. Germline-derived CDR1 and CDR2 are KGHSH and LQKENI. V was clipped by 2 bases and J by 2 bases, with 10 bases between them. CDR3 length equals 14 residues. CDR3 nucleotide sequence: TGTGCCAGCTCACCAAGGGCTATCCCCTACGAGCAGTACTTC. Translating gives CASSPRAIPYEQYF.

The V call is TRBV11-2, the J call TRBJ1-2, with 7 bases lining up with TRBD1. Germline CDR1 and CDR2: SGHAT and FQNNGV. V lost 2 bases, J lost 9 bases, and 6 bases stayed unmatched. CDR3 length: 13 amino acids. CDR3 coding DNA: TGTGCCAGCAGCTTAACAGGGGATTCTAGCTACACCTTC. Translation: CASSLTGDSSYTF.

V gene TRBV5-4 combines with J gene TRBJ1-5; the match to TRBD1 covers 8 bases. V was clipped by 4 bases and J by 5 bases; unmatched bases: 5. The germline CDR1 and CDR2 sequences are SGHNT and YYREEE (reference sequence). This CDR3 is 14 amino acids long. The CDR3, as DNA: TGTGCCAGCAGCCACGACAGGGGAGATCAGCCCCAGCATTTT. Protein sequence: CASSHDRGDQPQHF.

V and J are TRBV5-4 and TRBJ1-1; tentatively, D is TRBD1 (6 bases). CDR1 SGHNT and CDR2 YYREEE come from the germline V gene (reference sequence). The CDR3 covers 16 residues. V was cut by 1 base and J by 4 bases, with 17 bases left in between. The CDR3 is CASSLPVGGPGTEAFF. The CDR3 DNA sequence: TGTGCCAGCAGCTTGCCTGTTGGGGGGCCGGGCACTGAAGCTTTCTTT.